A selection of T cell receptor beta chains follows, all from one sample in a study of blood T cell repertoires in COVID-19. TCRdb's copy holds only in-frame clones and misses some; the assay was immunoSEQ multiplex PCR. The top ten hold around 4.2% of the sample, which has 45,000 to 60,000 clones, over 90% seen once. The sequenced material came from peripheral blood. These receptors were taken from a man in his fifties with acute or convalescent COVID-19. Both conserved end residues are part of each CDR3. Size is omitted from some rows. Given values are once, few, many or a class for expanded clones.

clone_size cdr3_length v_call cdr3_aa
few 13 TRBV19 CATANGGLYEQYF
NA 17 TRBV30 CAWSRPLAESFTDTQYF
NA 15 TRBV7-2 CASSLTSGTYNEQFF
NA 13 TRBV12-3/TRBV12-4 CASSRPGGTTQYF
NA 15 TRBV14 CASSPGLAAPFEQYF
NA 15 TRBV9 CASSFSGSGSHEQYF
NA 14 TRBV2 CASTGQGGRTEAFF
NA 13 TRBV7-9 CASSDRERETQYF
NA 14 TRBV6-5 CASQRDRVNSPLHF
NA 13 TRBV15 CATSRGGTGVTFF
NA 16 TRBV4-1 CASSPGPGLALDEQFF
NA 14 TRBV19 CASRGTGEGDEQYF
NA 15 TRBV7-2 CASSTSSGSPYEQYF
NA 17 TRBV9 CASSVAPTSGKGGELFF
NA 16 TRBV12-5 CASGLVIGTGLAEAFF
NA 13 TRBV30 CAWRKGGDQPQHF